These 14 T cell receptor beta chains came from one sample sequenced in a study of blood T cell repertoires in COVID-19. The method was immunoSEQ multiplex PCR; TCRdb's version includes in-frame clones alone and lacks a portion of them. The sample gives 150,000 or so clones, around three quarters of which show up once; about 1.8% is in the top ten. The sample taken for sequencing was peripheral blood. The source of these receptors is a man older than 75 with acute or convalescent COVID-19.

V is TRBV30 and J is TRBJ1-5; no definite D call. The ends were cut back, 0 bases at V and 4 bases at J, with 7 bases in the middle. The CDR3 contains 13 residues. From germline, CDR1 is GTSNPN and CDR2 SVGIG (reference sequence). CDR3 region: CAWSVAGNQPQHF. In nucleotides, the CDR3 is TGTGCCTGGAGTGTAGCCGGGAATCAGCCCCAGCATTTT. Variable domain in full (rest from reference TRBV30 and TRBJ1-5): SQTIHQWPATLVQPVGSPLSLECTVEGTSNPNLYWYRQAAGRGLQLLFYSVGIGQISSEVPQNLSASRPQDRQFILSSKKLLLSDSGFYLCAWSVAGNQPQHFGDGTRLSIL.

V and J are TRBV29-1 and TRBJ1-2, with unresolved D. Germline CDR1 is SQVTM and CDR2 is ANQGSEA. The length of the CDR3 is 12 residues. V lost 4 bases to trimming and J lost 3 bases, with 9 bases between them. The CDR3 here is CSVVTPHYGYTF. The CDR3 nucleotides read TGCAGCGTTGTCACACCCCACTATGGCTACACCTTC.

The chain joins TRBV6-5 to TRBJ1-1, with TRBD1 identical over 10 bases. Trimming at V came to 7 bases and at J to 11 bases, leaving 10 bases not matched to a gene. Germline V gives CDR1 MNHEY, CDR2 SVGAGI. The CDR3 covers 13 residues. The CDR3 DNA sequence: TGTGCCAGCACCAAACCGGGACAGGGGATGGCTTTCTTT. Its translation is CASTKPGQGMAFF.

This clone was counted a single time. CDR3 region: CASSQATLQATQYF. The DNA for the CDR3 is TGTGCCAGCAGCCAGGCCACTCTCCAAGCTACGCAGTATTTT. V and J are TRBV6-5 and TRBJ2-3; D ambiguous. This CDR3 has 14 amino acids. Germline assignment: CDR1 MNHEY and CDR2 SVGAGI. V gave up 6 bases and J gave up 8 bases, with 18 bases separating them.

This clone was observed a few times. The chain combines TRBV27 with TRBJ1-6; 7 bases line up with TRBD1. With V trimmed by 3 bases and J by 8 bases, 10 bases remained unmatched. The CDR3 loop spans 16 amino acids. Germline lookup yields CDR1 MNHEY and CDR2 SMNVEV (reference sequence). CDR3 DNA sequence: TGTGCCAGCAGTTTGGGGACAGCCCGGCGGGATTCACCCCTCCACTTT. This encodes CASSLGTARRDSPLHF.

The J gene is TRBJ2-5, the V gene TRBV7-8; tentatively, D is TRBD1 (6 bases). Germline V gene sequence: CDR1 SGHVS, CDR2 FQNEAQ. V was clipped by 6 bases and J by 0 bases, with 14 bases between them. The CDR3 runs 15 residues. The chain's CDR3 is CASRNGQPYQETQYF. The CDR3 DNA sequence: TGTGCCAGCAGGAATGGACAGCCCTACCAAGAGACCCAGTACTTC.

This clone has a count of ten or more. The rearrangement joins TRBV12-3 or TRBV12-4 to TRBJ2-3; the D gene is possibly TRBD2 (6 bases). The CDR3 runs to 12 residues. Trimming took off 6 bases at V and 3 bases at J, with 7 bases between the two ends. CDR3: CASSRGTDTQYF. CDR3 in DNA: TGTGCCAGCAGCCGGGGGACAGATACGCAGTATTTT.

The chain links TRBV11-2 to TRBJ2-5, with TRBD2 as a possible D gene (5 bases). Germline V gene sequence: CDR1 SGHAT, CDR2 FQNNGV. The V gene lost 5 bases and the J gene lost 7 bases, with 14 bases spanning the gap. CDR3 length equals 13 residues. The CDR3 bases are TGTGCCAGCAGCCTGGCGGACTCCCGGACCCAGTACTTC. It encodes CASSLADSRTQYF.

The chain links TRBV9 to TRBJ2-1; no reliable D call. The CDR3 covers 15 residues. Germline assignment: CDR1 SGDLS and CDR2 YYNGEE. V lost 0 bases to trimming and J lost 4 bases, with 11 bases between them. The CDR3 here is CASSVEDSVYNEQFF. The CDR3 DNA is TGTGCCAGCAGCGTAGAAGACTCCGTATACAATGAGCAGTTCTTC.

A few counts support this clone. The chain joins TRBV7-8 to TRBJ1-1, with TRBD1 identical over 7 bases. Germline V gene sequence: CDR1 SGHVS, CDR2 FQNEAQ. The CDR3 loop spans 16 amino acids. V lost 5 bases and J lost 11; bases outside the gene matches: 20. CDR3 residues: CASSQPTGALRSYAFF. CDR3 coding DNA: TGTGCCAGCAGCCAACCTACAGGGGCCCTTCGGTCGTATGCTTTCTTT.

Written as DNA, the CDR3 is TGTGCCAGCAGCTTAGGGGGGGGCCCGAGCGAGCAGTACGTC. It is translated as CASSLGGGPSEQYV. This chain joins TRBV7-2 and TRBJ2-7, with a possible D match to TRBD2 (7 bases). With 1 base removed from V and 6 bases from J, the gap between germline ends came to 13 bases. This CDR3 contains 14 residues. From germline, CDR1 is SGHTA and CDR2 FQGNSA.

The DNA of the CDR3 is TGTGCCAGCAGTTCCCCAGACAGGAACTATGGCTACACCTTC. Amino acids: CASSSPDRNYGYTF. This chain uses TRBV6-2 or TRBV6-3 with TRBJ1-2; tentatively, D is TRBD1 (6 bases). The CDR3 spans 14 residues. Germline V gene data show CDR1 as MNHEY and CDR2 as SVGEGT. V was pared by 4 bases and J by 2 bases, with 11 bases between.

This clone was seen a handful of times. This chain connects TRBV11-3 to TRBJ1-6; no reliable D call. The V end was cut by 4 bases, the J end by 0 bases, with 10 bases between. Germline V lookup: CDR1 SGHNT, CDR2 YENEEA. The CDR3 extends over 16 amino acids. The CDR3 sequence is CASSSGSSSYNSPLHF. In DNA form, the CDR3 reads TGTGCCAGCAGCTCCGGGAGTAGCTCCTATAATTCACCCCTCCACTTT.

The chain links TRBV6-5 to TRBJ1-3; D is perhaps TRBD1 (6 bases). V was pared by 2 bases and J by 9 bases, with 14 bases between. The CDR3 contains 14 residues. Germline V gives CDR1 MNHEY, CDR2 SVGAGI. The CDR3 DNA sequence: TGTGCCAGCAGTTACGCGACAGGTGTTGGCACCATATATTTT. Its translation: CASSYATGVGTIYF.